This T cell receptor beta chain derives from a study of CD8 T cells in Susac syndrome. Findings of the study overall: Individuals included in the TCR sequencing and HLA analysis were acknowledged by the study to be relatively few in number.

Matching for age and sex applied to the controls, who were healthy donors. TEMRA cells were FACS-enriched, with CD8+ and CD4+ T cells isolated negatively. With regard to this clonotype: The antigen is not known.

Reverse transcription used roughly 0.45 to 1 ug RNA and random hexamers. The method of amplification for TCR beta CDR3 was immunoSEQ multiplex PCR, covering 54 Vbeta and 13 Jbeta. One entry per CDR3 protein, called by TCRdb with MiXCR from the immunoSEQ multiplex PCR reads. Among 100,000 to 150,000 distinct CDR3 sequences listed, 94% were seen once. This TCR was recovered from a human donor in good health. Sequenced sample: CD4+ T cells from PBMCs.

The CDR3 sequence is CASSAPLRVGNTIYF. CDR3 sequence (DNA): TGTGCCAGCAGCGCCCCGCTGAGGGTCGGAAACACCATATATTTT. The chain uses TRBV7-9 and TRBJ1-3, with D uncertain. Germline CDR1 SEHNR, CDR2 FQNEAQ (reference sequence). The CDR3 totals 15 residues. Trimming shortened V by 5 bases and J by 4 bases, and 15 bases separated the two germline ends.